This T cell receptor (beta chain) is from a study of radiation and T cells in renal cell carcinoma. Findings and caveats of the study: No pretreatment tumor biopsies were available for baseline clonotypes. Top tumor clonotypes rose in blood 2 weeks post-radiation, then contracted.

Comment on this clone: Its antigen is unknown.

Time point specified: blood 4 weeks post-SBRT, at nephrectomy. As to treatment: 15 Gy SBRT to primary tumor, nephrectomy 4 weeks later. Nephrectomy followed 15 Gy stereotactic body radiation by 4 weeks. Sequencing used immunoSEQ multiplex PCR; TCRdb keeps in-frame clones, though not all of them. The table has some 97,000 clones, more than 65% seen once; the top ten hold approximately 6.9%. The CDR3 contains 15 residues. The V and J ends lost 4 bases and 6 bases respectively, with 19 bases between them. The V gene's germline CDR1 is SGHRS and CDR2 YFSETQ. The receptor was derived from a man aged 55 to 70 with renal cell carcinoma. The input for sequencing was blood, taken from a patient whose treatment included radiotherapy and nephrectomy. The V call is TRBV5-1, the J call TRBJ1-1, with a tentative D call TRBD1 (5 bases). As DNA, the CDR3 is TGCGCCAGCAGCGAGGGCCCGGGGGTGGCCGCTGAAGCTTTCTTT. It is translated as CASSEGPGVAAEAFF.